The T cell receptor beta chain under discussion was sequenced for a study of shared clonotypes between healthy human individuals. Measured with immunoSEQ multiplex PCR; TCRdb has only the in-frame clones, and not every one. The profile shows approximately 740,000 clones, about 74% of them singletons. This clone was found a few times. Other DNA sequences in the sample encode the same CDR3. The V end lost 0 bases, the J end lost 4 bases, and 11 bases lay between the germline ends. Germline V gene sequence: CDR1 SGHRS, CDR2 YFSETQ. The length of the CDR3 is 15 residues. J is TRBJ2-1 and V is TRBV5-1; the D gene is possibly TRBD2 (5 bases). The sequenced material came from memory CD4+ T cells sorted from blood. This sample's subset: CD45RA-negative fraction. The sequence came from a woman in her twenties or thirties in good health. CDR3 amino acids: CASSLASGSYNEQFF. The CDR3 DNA is TGCGCCAGCAGCTTGGCCTCGGGATCATACAATGAGCAGTTCTTC.